A selection of T cell receptor beta chains follows, all from one sample in a study of blood T cell repertoires in COVID-19. Data came from immunoSEQ multiplex PCR; TCRdb stores just in-frame clones and leaves some out. The data contain 200,000 to 300,000 clones, about 88% of them singletons. The sample comprised peripheral blood. These receptors all stem from a woman in her sixties with COVID-19, enrolled during active disease. CDR3s include the opening cysteine and the closing phenylalanine or tryptophan. The D gene is left open where the match is weak. Only some rows state a clone size, as once, few, many or a class for expanded clones.

v_gene	d_gene	abundance	j_gene	CDR3aa	CDR3nt
TRBV6-5	-	-	TRBJ1-2	CASSYADTLSYGYTF	TGTGCCAGCAGTTACGCCGACACCCTGTCCTATGGCTACACCTTC
TRBV6-2/TRBV6-3	TRBD2	-	TRBJ2-7	CASSLPTSTYEQYF	TGTGCCAGCAGTCTGCCGACTAGCACCTACGAGCAGTACTTC
TRBV3-1/TRBV3-2	-	-	TRBJ1-6	CASSQEGGLINSPLHF	TGTGCCAGCAGCCAAGAGGGGGGACTCATTAATTCACCCCTCCACTTT
TRBV6-2/TRBV6-3	TRBD2	-	TRBJ2-7	CASSDGTSGRDEQYF	TGTGCCAGCAGTGATGGGACTAGCGGGAGGGACGAGCAGTACTTC
TRBV6-5	TRBD1	once	TRBJ1-5	CASGQARYQPQHF	TGTGCCAGCGGACAGGCCAGGTACCAGCCCCAGCATTTT
TRBV7-8	TRBD1	-	TRBJ1-5	CASSLRQGDQPQHF	TGTGCCAGCAGCTTGAGACAGGGAGATCAGCCCCAGCATTTT
TRBV28	TRBD2	few	TRBJ2-2	CASSYQTSGRAPGELFF	TGTGCCAGCAGCTATCAAACTAGCGGGAGGGCCCCCGGGGAGCTGTTTTTT
TRBV6-5	TRBD1	-	TRBJ1-5	CASSLGDRQPQHF	TGTGCCAGCAGTCTAGGGGACAGGCAGCCCCAGCATTTT
TRBV5-4	-	-	TRBJ2-2	CASSPQTGDSTGELFF	TGTGCCAGCAGCCCCCAGACAGGCGATTCCACCGGGGAGCTGTTTTTT
TRBV14	TRBD1	-	TRBJ1-4	CASSPGTARRELFF	TGTGCCAGCAGCCCTGGGACAGCCAGGCGAGAACTGTTTTTT
TRBV6-6	-	-	TRBJ2-3	CASRPRADTQYF	TGTGCCAGCAGGCCCAGGGCAGATACGCAGTATTTT
TRBV7-9	-	-	TRBJ2-1	CASSLSEVSAMEQFF	TGTGCCAGCAGCTTATCCGAGGTCTCGGCGATGGAGCAGTTCTTC
TRBV7-2	TRBD2	-	TRBJ2-7	CASSLRLAGSYEQYF	TGTGCCAGCAGCTTACGGCTAGCGGGATCGTACGAGCAGTACTTC
TRBV5-5	-	few	TRBJ2-7	CASSHPGAQGYEQYF	TGTGCCAGCAGCCACCCAGGGGCCCAAGGCTACGAGCAGTACTTC
TRBV30	TRBD1	-	TRBJ1-5	CAWSPDREQPQHF	TGTGCCTGGAGTCCTGACAGGGAGCAGCCCCAGCATTTT
TRBV9	TRBD2	once	TRBJ2-2	CASSVAASGNTGKLFF	TGTGCCAGCAGCGTAGCGGCTAGCGGGAACACCGGGAAGCTGTTTTTT
TRBV20-1	-	-	TRBJ2-3	CSASRVLLADTQYF	TGCAGTGCTAGTCGGGTTTTGCTTGCAGATACGCAGTATTTT
TRBV19	TRBD1	-	TRBJ1-2	CASSIGPDRVGYTF	TGTGCCAGTAGTATAGGGCCGGACAGGGTCGGCTACACCTTC
TRBV19	TRBD2	-	TRBJ2-1	CASSRSAGGTYNEQFF	TGTGCCAGTAGCCGATCAGCGGGAGGGACCTACAATGAGCAGTTCTTC
TRBV18	-	-	TRBJ1-2	CASSGSGNLYGYTF	TGTGCCAGCTCCGGTAGCGGAAACCTCTATGGCTACACCTTC
TRBV7-2	-	-	TRBJ2-5	CASSLVTETQYF	TGTGCCAGCAGCTTAGTGACTGAGACCCAGTACTTC
TRBV3-1/TRBV3-2	TRBD1	-	TRBJ2-5	CASSRGDRAETQYF	TGTGCCAGCAGCCGCGGGGACAGGGCAGAGACCCAGTACTTC
TRBV7-2	-	few	TRBJ2-4	CASSLAGAAKNIQYF	TGTGCCAGCAGCTTGGCAGGGGCAGCCAAAAACATTCAGTACTTC
TRBV3-1/TRBV3-2	-	-	TRBJ2-5	CASSLQGDNGETQYF	TGTGCCAGCAGCTTACAGGGAGATAACGGTGAGACCCAGTACTTC